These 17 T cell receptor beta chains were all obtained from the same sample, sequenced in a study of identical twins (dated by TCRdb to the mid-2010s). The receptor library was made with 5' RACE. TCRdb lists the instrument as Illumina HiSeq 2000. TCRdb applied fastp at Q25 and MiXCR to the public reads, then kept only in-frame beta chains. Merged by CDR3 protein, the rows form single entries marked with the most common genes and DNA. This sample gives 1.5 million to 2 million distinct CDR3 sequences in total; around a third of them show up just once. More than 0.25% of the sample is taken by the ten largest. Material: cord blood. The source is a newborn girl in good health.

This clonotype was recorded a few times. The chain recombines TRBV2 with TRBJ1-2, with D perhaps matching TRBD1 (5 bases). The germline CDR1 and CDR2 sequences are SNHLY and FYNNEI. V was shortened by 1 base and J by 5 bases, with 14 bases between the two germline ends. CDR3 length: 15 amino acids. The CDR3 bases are TGTGCCAGCAGTGAAGGATGGGGGAGTTCGTATGGCTACACCTTC. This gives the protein CASSEGWGSSYGYTF.

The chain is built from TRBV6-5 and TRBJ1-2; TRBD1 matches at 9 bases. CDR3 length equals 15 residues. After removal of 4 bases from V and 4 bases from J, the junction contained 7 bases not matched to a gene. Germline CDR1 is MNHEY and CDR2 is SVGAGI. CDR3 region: CASSSPRTGAYGYTF. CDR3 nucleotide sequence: TGTGCCAGCAGTTCACCTAGGACAGGGGCCTATGGCTACACCTTC.

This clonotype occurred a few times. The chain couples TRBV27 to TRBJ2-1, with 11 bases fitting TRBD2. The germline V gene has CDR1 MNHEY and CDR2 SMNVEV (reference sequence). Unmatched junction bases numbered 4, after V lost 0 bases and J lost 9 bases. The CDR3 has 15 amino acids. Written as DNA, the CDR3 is TGTGCCAGCAGTTTATCCCTAGCGGGGGGTCGTGAGCAGTTCTTC. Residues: CASSLSLAGGREQFF.

The CDR3 DNA reads as TGTGCCAGCCAGCGGGCCCAGGGGGACAATGAGCAGTTCTTC. It yields the protein CASQRAQGDNEQFF. The chain carries TRBV12-3 or TRBV12-4 and TRBJ2-1; a weak D match, TRBD1 (7 bases). Trimming left V 8 bases short and J 5 bases short, with 16 bases between. There are 14 residues in the CDR3.

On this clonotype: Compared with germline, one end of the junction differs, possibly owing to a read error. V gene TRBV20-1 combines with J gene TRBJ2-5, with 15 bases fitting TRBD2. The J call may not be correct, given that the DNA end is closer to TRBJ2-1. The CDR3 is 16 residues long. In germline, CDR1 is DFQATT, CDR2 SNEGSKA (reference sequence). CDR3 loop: CSAPRWTSGGGNDQFF. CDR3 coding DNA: TGCAGTGCCCCCCGATGGACTAGCGGGGGGGGGAATGACCAGTTCTTC.

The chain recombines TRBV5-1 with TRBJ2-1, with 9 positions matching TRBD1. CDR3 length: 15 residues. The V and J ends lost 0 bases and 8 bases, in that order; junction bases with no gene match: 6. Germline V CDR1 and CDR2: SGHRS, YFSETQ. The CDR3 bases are TGCGCCAGCAGCTTGGATGGGGACAGGGTGGATGAGCAGTTCTTC. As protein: CASSLDGDRVDEQFF.

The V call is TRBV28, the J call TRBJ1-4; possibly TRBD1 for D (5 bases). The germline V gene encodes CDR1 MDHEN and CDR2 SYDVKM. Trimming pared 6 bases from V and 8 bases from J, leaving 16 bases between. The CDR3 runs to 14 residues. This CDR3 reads CASSAGSSGEKLFF. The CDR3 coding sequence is TGTGCCAGCAGCGCAGGGAGTTCCGGCGAAAAACTGTTTTTT.

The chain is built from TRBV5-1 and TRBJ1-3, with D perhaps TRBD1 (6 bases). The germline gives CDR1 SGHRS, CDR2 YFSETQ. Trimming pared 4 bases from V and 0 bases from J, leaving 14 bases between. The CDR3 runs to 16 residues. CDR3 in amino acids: CASSLQWGASGNTIYF. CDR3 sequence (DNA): TGCGCCAGCAGCCTACAGTGGGGGGCCTCTGGAAACACCATATATTTT.

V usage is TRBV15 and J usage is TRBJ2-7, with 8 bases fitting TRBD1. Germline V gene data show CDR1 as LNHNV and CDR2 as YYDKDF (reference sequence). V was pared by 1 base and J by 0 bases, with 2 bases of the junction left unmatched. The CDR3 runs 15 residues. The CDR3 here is CATSRGDRPSYEQYF. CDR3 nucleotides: TGTGCCACCAGCAGAGGGGACAGGCCCTCCTACGAGCAGTACTTC.

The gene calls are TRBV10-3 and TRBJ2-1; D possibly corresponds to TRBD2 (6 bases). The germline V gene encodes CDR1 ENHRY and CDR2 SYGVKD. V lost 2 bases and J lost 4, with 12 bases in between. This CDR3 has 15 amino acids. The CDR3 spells CAISEPGRTYNEQFF. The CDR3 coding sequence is TGTGCCATCAGTGAGCCAGGGAGGACTTACAATGAGCAGTTCTTC.

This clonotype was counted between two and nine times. The CDR3, as DNA: TGTGCCAGCAGCCCCAGGGGGACTAGGGGCTACAATGAGCAGTTCTTC. This gives the protein CASSPRGTRGYNEQFF. J is TRBJ2-1 and V is TRBV3-1; TRBD2 might be the D (8 bases). The CDR3 sequence is 16 residues long. V was trimmed by 4 bases and J by 3 bases, leaving 16 bases between them. The germline V gene encodes CDR1 LGHDT and CDR2 YNNKEL (reference sequence).

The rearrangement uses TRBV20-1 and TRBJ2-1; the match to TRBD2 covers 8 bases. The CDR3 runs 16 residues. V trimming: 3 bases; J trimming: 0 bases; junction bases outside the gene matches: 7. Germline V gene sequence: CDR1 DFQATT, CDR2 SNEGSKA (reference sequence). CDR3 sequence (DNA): TGCAGTGCTAGGGAAGCGGGGGTTAGCTCCTACAATGAGCAGTTCTTC. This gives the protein CSAREAGVSSYNEQFF.

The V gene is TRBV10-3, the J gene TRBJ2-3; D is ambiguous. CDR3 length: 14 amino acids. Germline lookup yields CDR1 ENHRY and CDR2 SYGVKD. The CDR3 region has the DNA TGTGCGTGTAATCGCGGTTTCCGAACAGATACGCAGTATTTT. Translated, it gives CACNRGFRTDTQYF.

In DNA form, the CDR3 reads TGCGCCAGCAGCCGGTTCGTCCTGCAGGGGAGTCACTACGAGCAGTACTTC. Its translation: CASSRFVLQGSHYEQYF. The rearrangement joins TRBV4-1 to TRBJ2-7; maybe TRBD1 (6 bases). Germline loops: CDR1 MGHRA, CDR2 YSYEKL. The CDR3 runs to 17 residues. Trimming left V 4 bases short and J 3 bases short, with 22 bases between.

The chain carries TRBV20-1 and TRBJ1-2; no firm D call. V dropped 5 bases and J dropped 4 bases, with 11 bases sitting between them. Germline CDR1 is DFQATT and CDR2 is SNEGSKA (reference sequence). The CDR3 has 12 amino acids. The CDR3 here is CSAGVTAYGYTF. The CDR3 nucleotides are TGCAGTGCTGGAGTGACGGCCTATGGCTACACCTTC.

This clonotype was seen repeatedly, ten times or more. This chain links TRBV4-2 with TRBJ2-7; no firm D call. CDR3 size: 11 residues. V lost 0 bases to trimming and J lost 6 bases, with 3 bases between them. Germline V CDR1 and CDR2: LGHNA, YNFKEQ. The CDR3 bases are TGTGCCAGCAGCCAAGATCGCGAGCAGTACTTC. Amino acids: CASSQDREQYF.

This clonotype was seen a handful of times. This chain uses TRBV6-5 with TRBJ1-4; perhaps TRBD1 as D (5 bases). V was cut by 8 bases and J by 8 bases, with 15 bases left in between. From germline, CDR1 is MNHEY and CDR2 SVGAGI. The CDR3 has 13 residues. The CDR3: CASRDPYIEKLFF. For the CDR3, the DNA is TGTGCCAGCCGGGACCCTTATATCGAAAAACTGTTTTTT.